Listed below are T cell receptor beta chains from one sample, sequenced in a study of cytomegalovirus exposure and HLA in healthy donors. Method: immunoSEQ multiplex PCR; TCRdb's copy keeps in-frame clones and lacks some. The sample records tens of thousands of clones, 82% being singletons. The specimen sequenced was PBMCs. These receptors were obtained from a man aged 25-45 years in good health and CMV-seropositive. Both conserved end residues are part of each CDR3. Each record gives: CDR3 protein, CDR3 DNA, V gene, clone size, D gene, J gene, CDR3 length. The D gene is left open where the match is weak. Part of the rows lack a size; the others show once, few, many or a class for expanded clones.

CDR3: CASSPSGLINTDTQYF
DNA: TGTGCCAGCAGCCCCTCTGGGCTGATAAACACAGATACGCAGTATTTT
V: TRBV7-8
size: NA
D: NA
J: TRBJ2-3
length: 16

CDR3: CASSPRPGSGYEQYF
DNA: TGTGCCAGCAGCCCCAGGCCAGGGTCGGGCTACGAGCAGTACTTC
V: TRBV7-9
size: NA
D: NA
J: TRBJ2-7
length: 15

CDR3: CATSIIPTSYEQFF
DNA: TGTGCCACCAGCATCATACCGACTAGTTACGAGCAGTTCTTC
V: TRBV15
size: NA
D: NA
J: TRBJ2-1
length: 14

CDR3: CASSRTSGSYEQYF
DNA: TGCGCCAGCAGCAGGACTAGCGGGAGCTACGAGCAGTACTTC
V: TRBV5-1
size: NA
D: TRBD2
J: TRBJ2-7
length: 14

CDR3: CASSPDSNEQYF
DNA: TGTGCCAGCAGTCCTGACAGCAACGAGCAGTACTTC
V: TRBV5-4
size: NA
D: NA
J: TRBJ2-7
length: 12

CDR3: CASSLGVRTVETGELFF
DNA: TGCGCCAGCAGCTTGGGCGTGAGGACAGTTGAAACCGGGGAGCTGTTTTTT
V: TRBV5-1
size: NA
D: NA
J: TRBJ2-2
length: 17

CDR3: CARSSLKNGRSNQPQHF
DNA: TGTGCCAGAAGCTCCCTAAAGAACGGGAGGAGCAATCAGCCCCAGCATTTT
V: TRBV5-3
size: few
D: NA
J: TRBJ1-5
length: 17

CDR3: CASRSRRTYEQYF
DNA: TGTGCCAGCAGATCCCGGAGAACCTACGAGCAGTACTTC
V: TRBV6-5
size: NA
D: NA
J: TRBJ2-7
length: 13

CDR3: CASSPMGSVTFSGANVLTF
DNA: TGTGCCAGCAGCCCAATGGGTAGCGTGACGTTCTCTGGGGCCAACGTCCTGACTTTC
V: TRBV7-9
size: NA
D: NA
J: TRBJ2-6
length: 19

CDR3: CASSQGAGTYNEQFF
DNA: TGCGCCAGCAGCCAAGGGGCCGGGACCTACAATGAGCAGTTCTTC
V: TRBV4-3
size: NA
D: NA
J: TRBJ2-1
length: 15

CDR3: CASSIAWDRDYGYTF
DNA: TGTGCCAGTAGTATAGCTTGGGACAGGGACTATGGCTACACCTTC
V: TRBV19
size: NA
D: TRBD1
J: TRBJ1-2
length: 15

CDR3: CASRRDRKDSPLHF
DNA: TGTGCCAGCAGACGGGACAGGAAAGATTCACCCCTCCACTTT
V: TRBV5-6
size: NA
D: TRBD1
J: TRBJ1-6
length: 14

CDR3: CASSPLGGTYNEQFF
DNA: TGTGCCAGCTCACCACTCGGGGGTACCTACAATGAGCAGTTCTTC
V: TRBV18
size: NA
D: NA
J: TRBJ2-1
length: 15

CDR3: CASSWGQGMWTDTQYF
DNA: TGTGCCAGCAGCTGGGGACAGGGAATGTGGACAGATACGCAGTATTTT
V: TRBV11-3
size: NA
D: TRBD1
J: TRBJ2-3
length: 16

CDR3: CASSPRREAVYEQYF
DNA: TGTGCCAGCAGCCCTCGCCGGGAGGCAGTATACGAGCAGTACTTC
V: TRBV11-2
size: NA
D: TRBD2
J: TRBJ2-7
length: 15

CDR3: CASSDRGEGTQYF
DNA: TGCGCCAGCAGCGACAGGGGAGAAGGGACCCAGTACTTC
V: TRBV5-1
size: NA
D: TRBD1
J: TRBJ2-5
length: 13

CDR3: CASSQDSQVPRPQHF
DNA: TGCGCCAGCAGCCAAGATTCCCAGGTCCCACGGCCCCAGCATTTT
V: TRBV4-3
size: NA
D: NA
J: TRBJ1-5
length: 15

CDR3: CASSPQGAGETQYF
DNA: TGTGCCAGCTCACCACAGGGGGCTGGGGAGACCCAGTACTTC
V: TRBV18
size: once
D: TRBD1
J: TRBJ2-5
length: 14

CDR3: CASSGQGWLTDTQYF
DNA: TGTGCCAGCAGTGGACAGGGTTGGCTGACAGATACGCAGTATTTT
V: TRBV2
size: NA
D: TRBD1
J: TRBJ2-3
length: 15

CDR3: CATLAEGYNEQFF
DNA: TGTGCCACACTAGCGGAGGGGTACAATGAGCAGTTCTTC
V: TRBV6-6
size: NA
D: TRBD2
J: TRBJ2-1
length: 13

CDR3: CASSEVEAGTGELFF
DNA: TGTGCCAGCAGTGAAGTTGAAGCCGGCACCGGGGAGCTGTTTTTT
V: TRBV6-1
size: NA
D: NA
J: TRBJ2-2
length: 15

CDR3: CSARDNEQYF
DNA: TGCAGTGCTAGAGACAACGAGCAGTACTTC
V: TRBV20-1
size: NA
D: NA
J: TRBJ2-7
length: 10

CDR3: CASSQGNGGRSTDTQYF
DNA: TGTGCCAGCAGCCAAGGGAACGGCGGGAGGTCCACAGATACGCAGTATTTT
V: TRBV4-2
size: NA
D: TRBD2
J: TRBJ2-3
length: 17

CDR3: CASSSASGGLRTDTQYF
DNA: TGTGCCAGCAGCTCCGCAAGTGGCGGATTACGCACAGATACGCAGTATTTT
V: TRBV7-9
size: NA
D: NA
J: TRBJ2-3
length: 17

CDR3: CASSSAVGASGTQYF
DNA: TGCGCCAGCAGCTCCGCCGTGGGGGCCTCGGGGACCCAGTACTTC
V: TRBV5-1
size: NA
D: NA
J: TRBJ2-5
length: 15

CDR3: CASSAGQTGELFF
DNA: TGCGCCAGCAGTGCAGGCCAAACCGGGGAGCTGTTTTTT
V: TRBV10-1
size: few
D: NA
J: TRBJ2-2
length: 13

CDR3: CASSYLAGDTQYF
DNA: TGTGCCAGCAGTTACTTGGCGGGAGATACGCAGTATTTT
V: TRBV6-6
size: NA
D: NA
J: TRBJ2-3
length: 13

CDR3: CSSSLGREGPPNYGYTF
DNA: TGTTCCAGCAGCTTAGGTCGAGAGGGCCCTCCGAACTATGGCTACACCTTC
V: TRBV7-9
size: NA
D: NA
J: TRBJ1-2
length: 17

CDR3: CASSLREREALGANVLTF
DNA: TGTGCCAGCAGCTTACGGGAGCGGGAGGCCCTCGGGGCCAACGTCCTGACTTTC
V: TRBV7-2
size: NA
D: TRBD2
J: TRBJ2-6
length: 18

CDR3: CASTPGGFYNEQFF
DNA: TGTGCCAGCACCCCAGGGGGATTCTACAATGAGCAGTTCTTC
V: TRBV6-5
size: NA
D: TRBD1
J: TRBJ2-1
length: 14

CDR3: CASSPTTRYEQYF
DNA: TGTGCCAGCAGTCCAACTACGCGCTACGAGCAGTACTTC
V: TRBV28
size: NA
D: NA
J: TRBJ2-7
length: 13

CDR3: CASREGLAGGDEQFF
DNA: TGCGCCAGCAGGGAGGGGTTAGCGGGAGGGGATGAGCAGTTCTTC
V: TRBV10-2
size: once
D: TRBD2
J: TRBJ2-1
length: 15

CDR3: CASSGSGLAGEETQYF
DNA: TGTGCCAGCAGTGGAAGTGGACTAGCGGGAGAGGAGACCCAGTACTTC
V: TRBV2
size: NA
D: TRBD2
J: TRBJ2-5
length: 16

CDR3: CSVDGGTGSPEAFF
DNA: TGCAGCGTTGATGGTGGGACAGGGTCTCCTGAAGCTTTCTTT
V: TRBV29-1
size: NA
D: TRBD1
J: TRBJ1-1
length: 14

CDR3: CASSIGRTEKSYEQYF
DNA: TGTGCCAGTAGTATAGGGCGGACAGAAAAGTCCTACGAGCAGTACTTC
V: TRBV19
size: once
D: NA
J: TRBJ2-7
length: 16

CDR3: CASSPPWGENTEAFF
DNA: TGTGCCAGCTCACCACCGTGGGGGGAGAACACTGAAGCTTTCTTT
V: TRBV18
size: once
D: NA
J: TRBJ1-1
length: 15

CDR3: CASSFRDSPLHF
DNA: TGTGCCAGCAGCTTCAGGGATTCACCCCTCCACTTT
V: TRBV6-5
size: NA
D: NA
J: TRBJ1-6
length: 12

CDR3: CASSARQGAGSPLHF
DNA: TGTGCCAGCAGCGCCAGACAGGGGGCAGGTTCACCCCTCCACTTT
V: TRBV5-4
size: NA
D: TRBD1
J: TRBJ1-6
length: 15

CDR3: CASSLQVVSTDTQYF
DNA: TGCGCCAGCAGCTTACAGGTTGTTAGCACAGATACGCAGTATTTT
V: TRBV5-1
size: NA
D: NA
J: TRBJ2-3
length: 15

CDR3: CASSHGTGEGQPQHF
DNA: TGTGCCAGCAGCCACGGGACAGGGGAGGGTCAGCCCCAGCATTTT
V: TRBV13
size: once
D: TRBD1
J: TRBJ1-5
length: 15

CDR3: CASSEFSPGNTIYF
DNA: TGTGCCAGCAGTGAATTTAGCCCCGGAAACACCATATATTTT
V: TRBV25-1
size: NA
D: NA
J: TRBJ1-3
length: 14

CDR3: CASTLSWVAGAGEQFF
DNA: TGTGCCAGCACCCTTTCGTGGGTAGCGGGAGCAGGTGAGCAGTTCTTC
V: TRBV27
size: medium-sized
D: TRBD2
J: TRBJ2-1
length: 16

CDR3: CASSVTGQPQHF
DNA: TGTGCCAGCAGCGTTACGGGGCAGCCCCAGCATTTT
V: TRBV5-8
size: once
D: NA
J: TRBJ1-5
length: 12

CDR3: CASIGGRVTEAFF
DNA: TGTGCCAGCATAGGGGGACGGGTTACTGAAGCTTTCTTT
V: TRBV27
size: NA
D: NA
J: TRBJ1-1
length: 13

CDR3: CAISEGGQGTDTQYF
DNA: TGTGCCATCAGTGAGGGGGGACAGGGGACAGATACGCAGTATTTT
V: TRBV10-3
size: once
D: TRBD1
J: TRBJ2-3
length: 15

CDR3: CASSLAGGTQETQYF
DNA: TGTGCCAGCAGTCTAGCGGGAGGGACCCAAGAGACCCAGTACTTC
V: TRBV6-4
size: NA
D: TRBD2
J: TRBJ2-5
length: 15

CDR3: CASSRLPGLASLSYEQYF
DNA: TGTGCCAGCTCACGGCTCCCGGGACTAGCATCCCTCTCCTACGAGCAGTACTTC
V: TRBV18
size: NA
D: TRBD2
J: TRBJ2-7
length: 18

CDR3: CASSFRQANTGELFF
DNA: TGTGCCAGTAGTTTCCGGCAGGCGAACACCGGGGAGCTGTTTTTT
V: TRBV19
size: NA
D: NA
J: TRBJ2-2
length: 15

CDR3: CASTLAGGNNEQFF
DNA: TGTGCCAGCACCTTAGCGGGAGGGAACAATGAGCAGTTCTTC
V: TRBV6-1
size: NA
D: TRBD2
J: TRBJ2-1
length: 14

CDR3: CASSPSPSGKNIQYF
DNA: TGTGCCAGCAGCCCATCCCCCTCCGGGAAAAACATTCAGTACTTC
V: TRBV6-5
size: NA
D: NA
J: TRBJ2-4
length: 15

CDR3: CASSAGTSGYEQYF
DNA: TGTGCCAGCAGTGCCGGGACTAGCGGGTACGAGCAGTACTTC
V: TRBV6-5
size: NA
D: TRBD2
J: TRBJ2-7
length: 14

CDR3: CASSPPGQGYNEQFF
DNA: TGTGCCAGCTCACCACCGGGACAGGGATACAATGAGCAGTTCTTC
V: TRBV18
size: NA
D: TRBD1
J: TRBJ2-1
length: 15

CDR3: CANYVRVQETQYF
DNA: TGTGCCAACTATGTCAGGGTTCAAGAGACCCAGTACTTC
V: TRBV6-6
size: NA
D: NA
J: TRBJ2-5
length: 13